The 6 T cell receptor beta chains reported below all come from one sample, sequenced in a study of blood T cell repertoires in COVID-19. Measured with immunoSEQ multiplex PCR; TCRdb has only the in-frame clones, and not every one. The sample lists tens of thousands of clones; around 79% were seen once. Sequencing input: peripheral blood. The source of these receptors is a man in his fifties or sixties with active or convalescent COVID-19.

The gene calls are TRBV6-1 and TRBJ2-4, with unresolved D. The germline CDR1 and CDR2 sequences are MNHNS and SASEGT. V lost 0 bases, J lost 5 bases, and 5 bases lay in between. This CDR3 has 13 amino acids. Written as DNA, the CDR3 is TGTGCCAGCAGTGAAGCTGCGCAAAACATTCAGTACTTC. Its translation is CASSEAAQNIQYF.

CDR3 nucleotides: TGTGCCAGCAAAAGGACAGAAACCTACGAGCAGTACTTC. Its protein product is CASKRTETYEQYF. This chain links TRBV6-5 with TRBJ2-7, with D perhaps TRBD1 (6 bases). Germline lookup yields CDR1 MNHEY and CDR2 SVGAGI. V gave up 7 bases and J gave up 2 bases, with 12 bases separating them. The CDR3 is made up of 13 amino acids.

This chain uses TRBV3-1 (or the pseudogene TRBV3-2) with TRBJ1-6; weak D call: TRBD1 (6 bases). CDR3 length: 16 residues. The germline V and J ends were trimmed by 1 base and 5 bases, with 12 bases remaining between them. Germline V lookup: CDR1 LGHDT, CDR2 YNNKEL (reference sequence). The CDR3 region has the DNA TGTGCCAGCAGCCAAGGGCCAGGGGCTCATAATTCACCCCTCCACTTT. This codes for CASSQGPGAHNSPLHF.

This clone was detected once. This chain links TRBV7-2 with TRBJ2-2, with D perhaps matching TRBD2 (7 bases). The germline V gene has CDR1 SGHTA and CDR2 FQGNSA. The CDR3 sequence is 16 residues long. Trimming stripped 1 base from V and 3 bases from J, with 12 bases between. CDR3 in amino acids: CASSLVSGGYTGELFF. The CDR3 region has the DNA TGTGCCAGCAGCTTAGTTTCGGGGGGCTACACCGGGGAGCTGTTTTTT.

A few counts support this clone. The chain recombines TRBV2 with TRBJ2-1; D unclear. CDR1 is SNHLY and CDR2 is FYNNEI in the germline V gene. V was trimmed by 2 bases and J by 7 bases, leaving 6 bases between them. The CDR3 has 12 amino acids. The CDR3 DNA is TGTGCCAGCAGTGAATTTCTGAATGAGCAGTTCTTC. Protein: CASSEFLNEQFF.

The chain combines TRBV18 with TRBJ2-2; unclear D gene. CDR1 is KGHSH, CDR2 LQKENI, per germline. The germline V and J ends were trimmed by 1 base and 6 bases, with 6 bases remaining between them. There are 13 residues in the CDR3. CDR3 sequence (DNA): TGTGCCAGCTCACCACTGTCTCCCGGGGAGCTGTTTTTT. The encoded protein is CASSPLSPGELFF.